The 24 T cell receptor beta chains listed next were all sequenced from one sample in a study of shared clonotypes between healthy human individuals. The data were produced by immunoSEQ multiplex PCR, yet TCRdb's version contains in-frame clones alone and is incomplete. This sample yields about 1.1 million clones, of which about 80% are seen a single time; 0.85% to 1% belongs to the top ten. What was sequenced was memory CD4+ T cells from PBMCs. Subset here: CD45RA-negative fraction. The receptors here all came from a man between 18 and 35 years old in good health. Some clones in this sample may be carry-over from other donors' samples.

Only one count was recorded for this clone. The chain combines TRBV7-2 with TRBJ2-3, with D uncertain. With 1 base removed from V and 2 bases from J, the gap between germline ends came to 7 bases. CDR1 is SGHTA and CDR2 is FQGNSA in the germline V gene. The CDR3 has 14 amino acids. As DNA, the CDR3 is TGTGCCAGCAGCTTAGACCGGGTCACAGATACGCAGTATTTT. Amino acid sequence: CASSLDRVTDTQYF.

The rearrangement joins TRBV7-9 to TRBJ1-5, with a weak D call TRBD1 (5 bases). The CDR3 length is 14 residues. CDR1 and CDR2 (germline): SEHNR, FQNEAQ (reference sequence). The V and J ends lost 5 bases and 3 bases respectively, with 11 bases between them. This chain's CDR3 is CASSGRQLNQPQHF. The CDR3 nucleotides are TGTGCCAGCAGCGGAAGACAGCTCAATCAGCCCCAGCATTTT.

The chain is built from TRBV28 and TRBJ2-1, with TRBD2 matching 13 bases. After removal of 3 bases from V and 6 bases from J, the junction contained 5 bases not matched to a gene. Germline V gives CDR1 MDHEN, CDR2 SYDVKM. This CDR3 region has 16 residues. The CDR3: CASSFLRTSGSNEQFF. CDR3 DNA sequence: TGTGCCAGCAGTTTCCTGAGGACTAGCGGGAGCAATGAGCAGTTCTTC.

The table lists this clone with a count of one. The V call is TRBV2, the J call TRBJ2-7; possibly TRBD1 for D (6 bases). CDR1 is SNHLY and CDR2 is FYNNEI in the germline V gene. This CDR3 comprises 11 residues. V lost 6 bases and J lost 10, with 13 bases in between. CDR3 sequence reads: CASSKQGPQYF. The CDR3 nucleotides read TGTGCCAGCAGCAAACAGGGTCCCCAGTACTTC.

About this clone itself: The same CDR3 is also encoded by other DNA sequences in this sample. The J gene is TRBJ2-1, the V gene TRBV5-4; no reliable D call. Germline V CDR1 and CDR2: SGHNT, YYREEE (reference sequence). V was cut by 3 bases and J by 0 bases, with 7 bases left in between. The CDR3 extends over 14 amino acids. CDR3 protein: CASSSRSSYNEQFF. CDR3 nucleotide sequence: TGTGCCAGCAGCTCCAGGAGCTCCTACAATGAGCAGTTCTTC.

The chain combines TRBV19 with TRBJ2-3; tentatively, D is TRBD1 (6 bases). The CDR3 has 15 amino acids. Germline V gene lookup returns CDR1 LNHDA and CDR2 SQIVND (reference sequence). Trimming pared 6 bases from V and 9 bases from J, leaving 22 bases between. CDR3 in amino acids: CASSPRTVHSFTQYF. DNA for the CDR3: TGTGCCAGTAGCCCTCGGACAGTCCATTCATTCACGCAGTATTTT. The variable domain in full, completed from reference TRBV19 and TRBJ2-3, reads DGGITQSPKYLFRKEGQNVTLSCEQNLNHDAMYWYRQDPGQGLRLIYYSQIVNDFQKGDIAEGYSVSREKKESFPLTVTSAQKNPTAFYLCASSPRTVHSFTQYFGPGTRLTVL.

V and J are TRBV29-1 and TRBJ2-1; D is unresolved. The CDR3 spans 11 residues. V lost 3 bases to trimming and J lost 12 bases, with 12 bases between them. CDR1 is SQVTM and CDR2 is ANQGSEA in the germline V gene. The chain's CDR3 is CSVDGSLGQFF. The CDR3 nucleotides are TGCAGCGTTGATGGGTCCCTGGGGCAGTTCTTC.

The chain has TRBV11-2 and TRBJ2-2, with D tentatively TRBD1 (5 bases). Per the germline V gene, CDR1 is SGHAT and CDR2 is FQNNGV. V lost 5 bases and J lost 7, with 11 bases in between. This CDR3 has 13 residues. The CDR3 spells CASSLNRNGELFF. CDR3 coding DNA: TGTGCCAGCAGCCTCAACAGGAACGGGGAGCTGTTTTTT.

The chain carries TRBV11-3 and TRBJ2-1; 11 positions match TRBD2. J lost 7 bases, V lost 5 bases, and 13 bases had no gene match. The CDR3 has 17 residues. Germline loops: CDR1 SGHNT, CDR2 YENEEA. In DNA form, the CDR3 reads TGTGCCAGCAGCACCGAGTTCACTAGCGGGAGAGGGAATGAGCAGTTCTTC. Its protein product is CASSTEFTSGRGNEQFF.

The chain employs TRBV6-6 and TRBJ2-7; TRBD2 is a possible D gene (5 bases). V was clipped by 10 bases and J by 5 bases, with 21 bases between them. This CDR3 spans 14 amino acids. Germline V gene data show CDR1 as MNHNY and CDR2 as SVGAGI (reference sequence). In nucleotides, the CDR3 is TGTGCCACCCGGGAATGGGGTGCCCAGAACGAGCAGTACTTC. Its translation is CATREWGAQNEQYF.

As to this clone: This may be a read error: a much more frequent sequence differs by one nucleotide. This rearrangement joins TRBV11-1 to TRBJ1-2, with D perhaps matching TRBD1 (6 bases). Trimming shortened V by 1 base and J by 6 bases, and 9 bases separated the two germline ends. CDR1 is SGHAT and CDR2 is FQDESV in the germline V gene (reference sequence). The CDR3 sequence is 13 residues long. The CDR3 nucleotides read TGTGCCAGCAGCTTAGGCAGGGGCGATGGCTACACCTTC. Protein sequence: CASSLGRGDGYTF.

This CDR3 reads CASSLGTGRNQPQHF. The CDR3 bases are TGTGCCAGCAGTCTGGGGACAGGGAGGAATCAGCCCCAGCATTTT. The chain combines TRBV27 with TRBJ1-5; 9 bases line up with TRBD1. Trimming removed 5 bases from V and 4 bases from J; junction bases left unmatched: 6. The CDR3 contains 15 residues. CDR1 MNHEY and CDR2 SMNVEV come from the germline V gene (reference sequence).

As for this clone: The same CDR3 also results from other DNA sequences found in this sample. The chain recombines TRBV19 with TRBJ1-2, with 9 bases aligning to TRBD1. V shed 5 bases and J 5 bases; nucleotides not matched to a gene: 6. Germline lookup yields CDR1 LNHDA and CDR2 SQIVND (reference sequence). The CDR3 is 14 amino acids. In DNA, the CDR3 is TGTGCCAGTAGTCCCCGCGGACAGGGGTATGGCTACACCTTC. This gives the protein CASSPRGQGYGYTF.

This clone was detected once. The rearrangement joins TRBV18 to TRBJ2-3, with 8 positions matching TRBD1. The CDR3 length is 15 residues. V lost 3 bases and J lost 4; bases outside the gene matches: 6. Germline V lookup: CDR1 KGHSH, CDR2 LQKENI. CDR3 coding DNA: TGTGCCAGCTCACCCCAAAGACAGGGGCCAGATACGCAGTATTTT. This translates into CASSPQRQGPDTQYF.

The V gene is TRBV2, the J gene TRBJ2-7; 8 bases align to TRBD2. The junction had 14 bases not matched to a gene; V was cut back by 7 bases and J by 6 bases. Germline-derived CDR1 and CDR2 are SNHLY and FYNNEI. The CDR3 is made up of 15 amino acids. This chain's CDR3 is CASKTSGTSLTEQYF. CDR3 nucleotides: TGTGCCAGCAAGACTTCCGGGACTAGTCTGACCGAGCAGTACTTC.

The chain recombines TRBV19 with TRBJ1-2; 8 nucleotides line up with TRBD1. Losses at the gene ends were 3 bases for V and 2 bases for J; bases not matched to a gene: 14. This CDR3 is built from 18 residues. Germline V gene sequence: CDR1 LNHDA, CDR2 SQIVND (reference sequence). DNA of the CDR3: TGTGCCAGTAGTATCCCCCGGCAGGGGGCTCGGAAGAACTATGGCTACACCTTC. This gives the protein CASSIPRQGARKNYGYTF.

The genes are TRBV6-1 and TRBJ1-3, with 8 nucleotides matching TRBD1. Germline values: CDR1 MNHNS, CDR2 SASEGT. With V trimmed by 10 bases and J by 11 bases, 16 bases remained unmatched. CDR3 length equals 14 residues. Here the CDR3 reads CATGRDRTLEAIYF. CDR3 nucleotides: TGTGCCACCGGGCGGGACAGGACTTTAGAGGCCATATATTTT.

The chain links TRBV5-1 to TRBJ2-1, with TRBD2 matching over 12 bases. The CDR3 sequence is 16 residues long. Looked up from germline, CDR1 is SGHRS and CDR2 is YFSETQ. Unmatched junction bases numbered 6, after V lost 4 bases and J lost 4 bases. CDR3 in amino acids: CASSRSGTSGYNEQFF. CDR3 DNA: TGCGCCAGCAGCAGATCCGGGACTAGCGGGTACAATGAGCAGTTCTTC.

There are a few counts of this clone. CDR3 sequence (DNA): TGCGCCAGCAGCTTGACGGCGGACAATCAGCCCCAGCATTTT. Amino acid sequence: CASSLTADNQPQHF. The rearrangement uses TRBV5-1 and TRBJ1-5; D uncertain. The V and J ends lost 1 base and 3 bases respectively, with 8 bases between them. Germline V gene data show CDR1 as SGHRS and CDR2 as YFSETQ. The CDR3 has 14 residues.

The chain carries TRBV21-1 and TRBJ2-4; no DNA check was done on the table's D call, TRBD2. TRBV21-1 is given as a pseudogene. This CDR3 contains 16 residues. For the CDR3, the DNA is TGTGCCAGCAGCCCCCCCCGGGATGGGGCCAAAAACATTCAGTACTTC. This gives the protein CASSPPRDGAKNIQYF.

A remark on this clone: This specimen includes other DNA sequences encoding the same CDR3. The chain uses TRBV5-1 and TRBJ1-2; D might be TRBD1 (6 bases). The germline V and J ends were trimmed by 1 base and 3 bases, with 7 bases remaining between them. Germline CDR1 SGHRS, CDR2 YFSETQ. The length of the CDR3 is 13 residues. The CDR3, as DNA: TGCGCCAGCAGCTTGCCAGGGGACTATGGCTACACCTTC. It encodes CASSLPGDYGYTF.

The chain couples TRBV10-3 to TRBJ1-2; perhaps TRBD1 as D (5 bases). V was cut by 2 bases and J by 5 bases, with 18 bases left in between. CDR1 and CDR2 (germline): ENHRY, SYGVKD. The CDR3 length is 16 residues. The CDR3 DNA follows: TGTGCCATCAGTGAGAGCCTAGGGGTGCGTTTGTATGGCTACACCTTC. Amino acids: CAISESLGVRLYGYTF.

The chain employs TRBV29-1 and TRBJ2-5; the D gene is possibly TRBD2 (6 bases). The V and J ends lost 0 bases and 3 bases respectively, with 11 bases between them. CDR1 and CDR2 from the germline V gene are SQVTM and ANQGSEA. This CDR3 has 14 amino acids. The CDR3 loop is CSVEDPTRKETQYF. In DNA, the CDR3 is TGCAGCGTTGAAGATCCGACTAGGAAAGAGACCCAGTACTTC. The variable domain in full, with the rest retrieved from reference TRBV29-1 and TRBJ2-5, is SAVISQKPSRDICQRGTSLTIQCQVDSQVTMMFWYRQQPGQSLTLIATANQGSEATYESGFVIDKFPISRPNLTFSTLTVSNMSPEDSSIYLCSVEDPTRKETQYFGPGTRLLVL.

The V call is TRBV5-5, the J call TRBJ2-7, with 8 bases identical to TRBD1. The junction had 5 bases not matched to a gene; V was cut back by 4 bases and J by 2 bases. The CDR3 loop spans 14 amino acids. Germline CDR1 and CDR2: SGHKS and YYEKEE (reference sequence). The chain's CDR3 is CASSDRGPPYEQYF. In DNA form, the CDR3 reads TGTGCCAGCAGCGACAGGGGTCCCCCCTACGAGCAGTACTTC.